What follows is one TCR beta chain and its context. No antigen is known for it. The junction differs from germline at one of its ends, possibly a read error. This CDR3 has 13 residues. Germline values: CDR1 SEHNR, CDR2 FQNEAQ (reference sequence). This record comes from a study of CD8 T cells in ankylosing spondylitis. The study's findings and limits: There were earlier reports of some motif variants in reactive arthritis synovial fluid and blood. Ankylosing spondylitis blood appeared to carry a characteristic TCR beta motif of fewer than 10 highly homologous variants.

TCRdb re-called the 5' RACE reads with MiXCR, one entry per CDR3 protein. In the table there are 200,000 to 250,000 distinct CDR3 sequences, roughly 6.6% of which are singletons. This TCR was sampled from a male donor with ankylosing spondylitis. Source material: blood, either unsorted or a sorted T cell fraction (not recorded which). This chain connects TRBV7-9 to TRBJ2-3; D is uncertain. CDR3 nucleotides: TGTACCAGCAGCTTTTCGCTCACAGATACGCAGTATTTT. It specifies CTSSFSLTDTQYF.